Listed below are T cell receptor beta chains from one sample, sequenced in a study of T-cell reconstitution after alpha-beta-depleted transplantation in children. TCRdb processed the PCR reads anew with MiXCR; each CDR3 protein has one entry. The table includes about 500,000 distinct CDR3 sequences, approximately 32% detected once. The sequencing here drew on PBMCs from the stem cell graft donor, taken from the stem cell graft. Receptors were obtained from a human donor who donated a stem cell graft to a child with aplastic anemia. The CDR3 runs from the conserved cysteine through the conserved F or W. The order of the fields is V gene, clone size, J gene, D gene, CDR3 protein, CDR3 DNA. A D gene is named only where the DNA matches it firmly. Rows may omit the clone size; those that give it use once, few, many or a size class.

V gene: TRBV30
clone size: NA
J gene: TRBJ2-2
D gene: TRBD2
CDR3 protein: CAWSVLAANTGELFF
CDR3 DNA: TGTGCCTGGAGTGTGCTAGCGGCCAACACCGGGGAGCTGTTTTTT

V gene: TRBV7-3
clone size: NA
J gene: TRBJ2-1
D gene: TRBD2
CDR3 protein: CASSLGLADGSNEQFF
CDR3 DNA: TGTGCCAGCAGCCTAGGACTAGCGGATGGCAGCAATGAGCAGTTCTTC

V gene: TRBV12-3/TRBV12-4
clone size: NA
J gene: TRBJ2-7
D gene: NA
CDR3 protein: CASSRRRIAYEQYF
CDR3 DNA: TGTGCCAGCAGTCGGAGACGGATCGCCTACGAGCAGTACTTC

V gene: TRBV7-8
clone size: NA
J gene: TRBJ2-7
D gene: TRBD2
CDR3 protein: CASSQRDWVQEQYF
CDR3 DNA: TGTGCCAGCAGCCAGCGGGATTGGGTCCAAGAGCAGTACTTC

V gene: TRBV29-1
clone size: few
J gene: TRBJ2-1
D gene: TRBD2
CDR3 protein: CSVEPGLAIGEQFF
CDR3 DNA: TGCAGCGTTGAGCCGGGACTAGCTATCGGTGAGCAGTTCTTC

V gene: TRBV7-2
clone size: NA
J gene: TRBJ2-1
D gene: NA
CDR3 protein: CASSLASGPLEQFF
CDR3 DNA: TGTGCCAGCAGCTTGGCCTCCGGACCTCTGGAGCAGTTCTTC

V gene: TRBV7-8
clone size: NA
J gene: TRBJ2-2
D gene: NA
CDR3 protein: CASSSDSTGELFF
CDR3 DNA: TGTGCCAGCAGCTCCGACAGTACCGGGGAGCTGTTTTTT

V gene: TRBV27
clone size: once
J gene: TRBJ2-6
D gene: TRBD1
CDR3 protein: CASSPRTGGQAGANVLTF
CDR3 DNA: TGTGCCAGCAGTCCCAGGACAGGGGGCCAGGCTGGGGCCAACGTCCTGACTTTC

V gene: TRBV6-2/TRBV6-3
clone size: few
J gene: TRBJ2-1
D gene: NA
CDR3 protein: CASSYGTHNEQFF
CDR3 DNA: TGTGCCAGCAGTTACGGGACCCACAATGAGCAGTTCTTC

V gene: TRBV28
clone size: NA
J gene: TRBJ2-3
D gene: NA
CDR3 protein: CASRPLGGATDTQYF
CDR3 DNA: TGTGCCAGCAGACCCCTCGGGGGAGCGACAGATACGCAGTATTTT

V gene: TRBV29-1
clone size: NA
J gene: TRBJ1-3
D gene: NA
CDR3 protein: CSVEVTKSSGNTIYF
CDR3 DNA: TGCAGCGTTGAAGTCACTAAGTCCTCTGGAAACACCATATATTTT

V gene: TRBV7-8
clone size: NA
J gene: TRBJ2-2
D gene: TRBD2
CDR3 protein: CASSFRTSGSLGGELFF
CDR3 DNA: TGTGCCAGCAGCTTCAGGACTAGCGGGAGTTTAGGCGGGGAGCTGTTTTTT

V gene: TRBV5-6
clone size: few
J gene: TRBJ2-1
D gene: NA
CDR3 protein: CASSLILDRGNNEQFF
CDR3 DNA: TGTGCCAGCAGCTTGATCCTTGACCGGGGGAACAATGAGCAGTTCTTC

V gene: TRBV5-5
clone size: NA
J gene: TRBJ1-5
D gene: NA
CDR3 protein: CASSLGRVAGQPQHF
CDR3 DNA: TGTGCCAGCAGCTTGGGCAGGGTCGCAGGCCAGCCCCAGCATTTT

V gene: TRBV15
clone size: NA
J gene: TRBJ2-1
D gene: NA
CDR3 protein: CATSREGRSPYNEQFF
CDR3 DNA: TGTGCCACCAGCAGAGAAGGGAGATCACCCTACAATGAGCAGTTCTTC

V gene: TRBV5-1
clone size: few
J gene: TRBJ2-6
D gene: NA
CDR3 protein: CASSWEWTVSGANVLTF
CDR3 DNA: TGCGCCAGCAGCTGGGAATGGACGGTCTCTGGGGCCAACGTCCTGACTTTC

V gene: TRBV20-1
clone size: few
J gene: TRBJ1-2
D gene: NA
CDR3 protein: CSAIGPGYGYTF
CDR3 DNA: TGCAGTGCTATCGGACCGGGCTATGGCTACACCTTC

V gene: TRBV5-1
clone size: NA
J gene: TRBJ2-3
D gene: TRBD2
CDR3 protein: CASSLSEAGGPDTQYF
CDR3 DNA: TGCGCCAGCAGCCTTTCGGAAGCGGGAGGGCCTGATACGCAGTATTTT

V gene: TRBV5-4
clone size: NA
J gene: TRBJ2-1
D gene: NA
CDR3 protein: CATTGWEAGYTYNEQFF
CDR3 DNA: TGTGCCACCACAGGGTGGGAGGCCGGGTATACGTACAATGAGCAGTTCTTC

V gene: TRBV18
clone size: NA
J gene: TRBJ2-5
D gene: TRBD2
CDR3 protein: CASSPRTSGSHQETQYF
CDR3 DNA: TGTGCCAGCTCACCCAGAACTAGCGGGAGTCACCAAGAGACCCAGTACTTC

V gene: TRBV29-1
clone size: few
J gene: TRBJ2-1
D gene: TRBD2
CDR3 protein: CSVETLADFPSSEQFF
CDR3 DNA: TGCAGCGTCGAGACCCTAGCGGATTTTCCCTCGTCCGAGCAGTTCTTC

V gene: TRBV7-2
clone size: NA
J gene: TRBJ2-4
D gene: NA
CDR3 protein: CASSLGDWGGSIAKNIQYF
CDR3 DNA: TGTGCCAGCAGCTTAGGGGATTGGGGCGGGTCCATAGCCAAAAACATTCAGTACTTC

V gene: TRBV5-1
clone size: once
J gene: TRBJ1-5
D gene: TRBD1
CDR3 protein: CASSPGQGDYLGQPQHF
CDR3 DNA: TGCGCCAGCAGCCCGGGACAGGGGGATTATCTCGGTCAGCCCCAGCATTTT

V gene: TRBV5-1
clone size: NA
J gene: TRBJ2-7
D gene: TRBD1
CDR3 protein: CASSLEGQADEQYF
CDR3 DNA: TGCGCCAGCAGCTTGGAGGGACAGGCGGACGAGCAGTACTTC

V gene: TRBV7-8
clone size: NA
J gene: TRBJ2-7
D gene: TRBD2
CDR3 protein: CASSLVRASGPGAYEQYF
CDR3 DNA: TGTGCCAGCAGCTTAGTTAGGGCTAGCGGCCCCGGAGCCTACGAGCAGTACTTC

V gene: TRBV5-6
clone size: few
J gene: TRBJ2-7
D gene: NA
CDR3 protein: CASSARGEVYEQYF
CDR3 DNA: TGTGCCAGCAGCGCCAGGGGAGAGGTCTACGAGCAGTACTTC

V gene: TRBV28
clone size: NA
J gene: TRBJ2-7
D gene: NA
CDR3 protein: CASSLQRATKQYF
CDR3 DNA: TGTGCCAGCAGTCTGCAGAGAGCTACGAAGCAGTACTTC

V gene: TRBV6-2/TRBV6-3
clone size: few
J gene: TRBJ2-7
D gene: NA
CDR3 protein: CASFGPTPGRKSSYEQYF
CDR3 DNA: TGTGCCAGCTTCGGCCCCACCCCGGGGAGAAAAAGCTCCTACGAGCAGTACTTC

V gene: TRBV28
clone size: few
J gene: TRBJ2-3
D gene: TRBD1
CDR3 protein: CASRWTGGRDTQYF
CDR3 DNA: TGTGCCAGCAGGTGGACAGGGGGGAGAGATACGCAGTATTTT

V gene: TRBV5-1
clone size: many
J gene: TRBJ1-1
D gene: NA
CDR3 protein: CASSFGDGNTEAFF
CDR3 DNA: TGCGCCAGCAGCTTCGGGGACGGGAACACTGAAGCTTTCTTT

V gene: TRBV15
clone size: few
J gene: TRBJ2-3
D gene: TRBD2
CDR3 protein: CATSSELAGVTDTQYF
CDR3 DNA: TGTGCCACCAGCAGTGAACTAGCGGGAGTGACAGATACGCAGTATTTT

V gene: TRBV5-5
clone size: NA
J gene: TRBJ2-1
D gene: NA
CDR3 protein: CASSLVRARVSYNEQFF
CDR3 DNA: TGTGCCAGCAGCTTGGTCCGGGCTCGGGTCTCCTACAATGAGCAGTTCTTC

V gene: TRBV6-2/TRBV6-3
clone size: NA
J gene: TRBJ2-1
D gene: NA
CDR3 protein: CASSQTGEMGQFF
CDR3 DNA: TGTGCCAGCAGTCAAACCGGGGAGATGGGGCAGTTCTTC

V gene: TRBV20-1
clone size: few
J gene: TRBJ1-1
D gene: NA
CDR3 protein: CSAIQGRRAIEAFF
CDR3 DNA: TGCAGTGCTATCCAGGGTAGGCGGGCTATTGAAGCTTTCTTT

V gene: TRBV7-8
clone size: many
J gene: TRBJ1-1
D gene: TRBD1
CDR3 protein: CASSSPPTGVGEAFF
CDR3 DNA: TGTGCCAGCAGCTCACCCCCGACAGGGGTCGGTGAAGCTTTCTTT

V gene: TRBV7-2
clone size: NA
J gene: TRBJ1-1
D gene: TRBD1
CDR3 protein: CASSLVGQAAEAFF
CDR3 DNA: TGTGCCAGCAGCTTAGTGGGACAGGCCGCTGAAGCTTTCTTT

V gene: TRBV30
clone size: few
J gene: TRBJ1-5
D gene: NA
CDR3 protein: CAWSDFYSNQPQHF
CDR3 DNA: TGTGCCTGGAGTGATTTTTATAGCAATCAGCCCCAGCATTTT

V gene: TRBV7-2
clone size: NA
J gene: TRBJ2-7
D gene: NA
CDR3 protein: CASSLARGILPSSYEQYF
CDR3 DNA: TGTGCCAGCAGCTTAGCGCGCGGGATCCTCCCCTCCTCCTACGAGCAGTACTTC

V gene: TRBV18
clone size: few
J gene: TRBJ2-3
D gene: NA
CDR3 protein: CASSPSGPDTQYF
CDR3 DNA: TGTGCCAGCTCACCAAGTGGCCCGGATACGCAGTATTTT

V gene: TRBV28
clone size: NA
J gene: TRBJ1-3
D gene: TRBD1
CDR3 protein: CATRGDRANTIYF
CDR3 DNA: TGTGCCACCCGGGGGGACAGGGCGAACACCATATATTTT

V gene: TRBV7-9
clone size: few
J gene: TRBJ1-3
D gene: NA
CDR3 protein: CASTPWRSSGNTIYF
CDR3 DNA: TGTGCCAGCACCCCTTGGCGGAGCTCTGGAAACACCATATATTTT

V gene: TRBV19
clone size: NA
J gene: TRBJ2-5
D gene: TRBD1
CDR3 protein: CASSTVGQGKRETQYF
CDR3 DNA: TGTGCCAGTAGTACCGTCGGACAGGGGAAGAGAGAGACCCAGTACTTC

V gene: TRBV15
clone size: NA
J gene: TRBJ2-1
D gene: TRBD2
CDR3 protein: CATKGEGRKQFF
CDR3 DNA: TGTGCCACCAAAGGGGAGGGTCGGAAGCAGTTCTTC

V gene: TRBV12-3/TRBV12-4
clone size: few
J gene: TRBJ2-3
D gene: TRBD1
CDR3 protein: CASRGQGASDTQYF
CDR3 DNA: TGTGCCAGCAGAGGACAGGGGGCGTCAGATACGCAGTATTTT